The clone carrying this T cell receptor (beta chain) was detected only a few times. Its antigen is still unknown. The data belong to a study of blood T cells in healthy people across ages. Whole-study context: Through template switching, about one barcoded beta molecule was captured per two T cells, as measured in model experiments.

The authors ran a second PCR of roughly 6 to 11 cycles using a sample-barcoded 5' primer and a J-beta primer mix. TCRdb fed the 5' RACE reads into MiXCR, producing one record per CDR3 protein. The data hold hundreds of thousands of distinct CDR3 sequences, with around 48% observed a single time. Study findings and constraints: Whereas aged donors had fewer naive CD4+ cells, long-lived donors had more of them and higher diversity. The donors' CMV status was not determined, possibly confounding changes in expanded clonotypes.

With 0 bases removed from V and 8 bases from J, the gap between germline ends came to 16 bases. This CDR3 is 15 amino acids long. CDR1 LGHNA and CDR2 YNFKEQ come from the germline V gene. Sequencing used blood. The source of this sequence is a woman aged 55-69 years in good health. The chain combines TRBV4-2 with TRBJ1-2; no clear D. This CDR3 is CASSQEGLGLGGYTF. In DNA, the CDR3 is TGTGCCAGCAGCCAAGAAGGTTTGGGTTTAGGCGGCTACACCTTC.